These 11 T cell receptor beta chains originate from one sample sequenced in a study of blood T cell repertoires in COVID-19. TCRdb keeps only in-frame clones here, not all; method: immunoSEQ multiplex PCR. The sample consists of about 160,000 clones, around 90% of them appearing once. The sample was peripheral blood. These receptors all stem from a woman aged 55-69 years with active or convalescent COVID-19.

V is TRBV29-1 and J is TRBJ2-5; no reliable D call. V was cut by 4 bases and J by 2 bases, with 17 bases left in between. The CDR3 is made up of 15 amino acids. Germline values: CDR1 SQVTM, CDR2 ANQGSEA. The CDR3 sequence: CSVVWREIPQETQYF. In nucleotides, the CDR3 is TGCAGCGTTGTTTGGAGAGAGATCCCGCAAGAGACCCAGTACTTC.

This chain joins TRBV3-1 (or the pseudogene TRBV3-2) and TRBJ2-1; D ambiguous. CDR3 length equals 17 residues. CDR1 is LGHDT, CDR2 YNNKEL, per germline (reference sequence). V was pared by 0 bases and J by 0 bases, with 12 bases between. The CDR3 loop reads CASSQDWLESSYNEQFF. CDR3 bases: TGTGCCAGCAGCCAAGACTGGCTAGAGAGCTCCTACAATGAGCAGTTCTTC.

This clone was detected once. The rearrangement links TRBV4-3 to TRBJ1-2; D is undetermined. Trimming removed 0 bases at V and 4 bases at J, with 9 bases between. The CDR3 runs 14 residues. Germline CDR1 LGHNA, CDR2 YSLEER. In nucleotides, the CDR3 is TGCGCCAGCAGCCAAGATTATGCGGGCTATGGCTACACCTTC. The encoded protein is CASSQDYAGYGYTF.

The CDR3 is CASKGTKNIQYF. The CDR3 region has the DNA TGTGCCAGCAAGGGGACCAAAAACATTCAGTACTTC. The chain is built from TRBV6-5 and TRBJ2-4, with D possibly matching TRBD1 (5 bases). Germline values: CDR1 MNHEY, CDR2 SVGAGI. This CDR3 comprises 12 residues. Between the trimmed V and J ends, which lost 7 bases and 2 bases, there was a span of 6 bases.

The chain joins TRBV2 to TRBJ2-3, with TRBD2 as a possible D gene (5 bases). The CDR3 extends over 15 amino acids. Looked up from germline, CDR1 is SNHLY and CDR2 is FYNNEI. V was pared by 6 bases and J by 0 bases, with 13 bases between. The DNA of the CDR3 is TGTGCCAGCAGGGAGGATGGAACTAGCACAGATACGCAGTATTTT. This gives the protein CASREDGTSTDTQYF.

The chain uses TRBV4-1 and TRBJ2-3, with unresolved D. Trimming removed 1 base at V and 4 bases at J, with 12 bases between. The length of the CDR3 is 15 residues. CDR1 is MGHRA, CDR2 YSYEKL, per germline. Written as DNA, the CDR3 is TGCGCCAGCAGCCAAGTAGACGGGTCTCCAGATACGCAGTATTTT. Translating it yields CASSQVDGSPDTQYF.

J is TRBJ1-2 and V is TRBV9; 10 bases line up with TRBD1. This CDR3 comprises 15 residues. V gave up 3 bases and J gave up 8 bases; unmatched junction bases: 10. The V gene's germline CDR1 is SGDLS and CDR2 YYNGEE. In nucleotides, the CDR3 is TGTGCCAGCAGCGCCGGGACAGGGGAAGGGTCAGGCTACACCTTC. It specifies CASSAGTGEGSGYTF.

The V gene is TRBV27, the J gene TRBJ2-2; TRBD2 aligns across 10 bases. Germline loops: CDR1 MNHEY, CDR2 SMNVEV (reference sequence). Trimming cost V 6 bases and J 0 bases; bases outside gene matches: 4. CDR3 length equals 16 residues. CDR3 amino acids: CASRRSGGANTGELFF. In DNA form, the CDR3 reads TGTGCCAGCAGAAGAAGCGGGGGGGCGAACACCGGGGAGCTGTTTTTT.

The V and J genes are TRBV5-6 and TRBJ1-6; D is unresolved. The CDR3 loop spans 17 amino acids. Germline lookup yields CDR1 SGHDT and CDR2 YYEEEE. The V gene lost 1 base and the J gene lost 5 bases, with 16 bases spanning the gap. CDR3 in amino acids: CASSLLGGSLNNSPLHF. Written as DNA, the CDR3 is TGTGCCAGCAGCTTGCTCGGCGGCTCCTTGAATAATTCACCCCTCCACTTT. The entire variable domain, with the rest obtained from reference TRBV5-6 and TRBJ1-6, is as follows: DAGVTQSPTHLIKTRGQQVTLRCSPKSGHDTVSWYQQALGQGPQFIFQYYEEEERQRGNFPDRFSGHQFPNYSSELNVNALLLGDSALYLCASSLLGGSLNNSPLHFGNGTRLTVT.

V gene TRBV7-2 combines with J gene TRBJ1-5, with D uncertain. Trimming pared 5 bases from V and 6 bases from J, leaving 14 bases between. The CDR3 is 14 residues long. CDR1 is SGHTA and CDR2 is FQGNSA in the germline V gene. CDR3 DNA sequence: TGTGCCAGCAGCCTTGGCCGGGTAGGTCAGCCCCAGCATTTT. Translated, it gives CASSLGRVGQPQHF.

V and J are TRBV29-1 and TRBJ1-4, with D uncertain. The CDR3 has 11 amino acids. Deletions cut 4 bases from V and 8 bases from J, with 8 bases between. CDR1 is SQVTM and CDR2 is ANQGSEA in the germline V gene. The CDR3: CSVVLFEKLFF. CDR3 DNA: TGCAGCGTTGTCCTTTTCGAAAAACTGTTTTTT.